This TCR beta chain comes out of a study of T cell repertoires in cytomegalovirus infection. Study findings and constraints: Carriers of CMV plus the relevant HLA were identified by cumulative public TCR beta family frequency. Dominant in the ex vivo response were TCR beta clonotypes restricted by HLA-C and specific for CMV.

TCRdb independently ran MiXCR on the reads; one entry per CDR3 protein. The table has 450,000 to 550,000 distinct CDR3 sequences, 15% to 20% seen once. V shed 2 bases and J 9 bases; nucleotides not matched to a gene: 7. The CDR3 runs to 15 residues. Germline assignment: CDR1 ENHRY and CDR2 SYGVKD. Worth noting for this clonotype: What it binds is not known.

The chain carries TRBV10-3 and TRBJ1-6, with TRBD1 matching 7 bases. The clonotype was recovered from a human donor in good health (CMV status not recorded). Some clones in this sample may be carry-over from other donors' samples. Sequences were obtained from CD8+ T cells from PBMCs. CDR3 in amino acids: CAISEKRAGGSPLHF. The CDR3 DNA reads TGTGCCATCAGTGAGAAACGGGCAGGGGGTTCACCCCTCCACTTT.